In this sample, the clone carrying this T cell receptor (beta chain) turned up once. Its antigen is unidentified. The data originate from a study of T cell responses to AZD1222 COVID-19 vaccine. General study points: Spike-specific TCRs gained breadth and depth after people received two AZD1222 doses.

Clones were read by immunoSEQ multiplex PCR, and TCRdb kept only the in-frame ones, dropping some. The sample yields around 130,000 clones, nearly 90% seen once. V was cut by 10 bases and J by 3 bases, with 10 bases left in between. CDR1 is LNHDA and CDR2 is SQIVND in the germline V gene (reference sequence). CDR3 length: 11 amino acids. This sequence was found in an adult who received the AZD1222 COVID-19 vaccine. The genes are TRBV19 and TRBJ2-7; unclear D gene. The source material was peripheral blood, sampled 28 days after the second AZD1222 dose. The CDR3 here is CATTDGYEQYF. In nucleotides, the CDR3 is TGTGCCACCACCGACGGCTACGAGCAGTACTTC. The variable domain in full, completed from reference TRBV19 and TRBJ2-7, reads DGGITQSPKYLFRKEGQNVTLSCEQNLNHDAMYWYRQDPGQGLRLIYYSQIVNDFQKGDIAEGYSVSREKKESFPLTVTSAQKNPTAFYLCATTDGYEQYFGPGTRLTVT.